These 28 T cell receptor beta chains were sequenced from one sample in a study of T-cell memory formation after mild COVID-19. MiXCR, run by TCRdb on the 5' RACE reads, gives a single entry per CDR3 protein. This sample has roughly 380,000 distinct CDR3 sequences, with over 25% found just once. The specimen sequenced was PBMCs or a T cell subset sorted from them (not recorded which). The receptors here all came from an adult woman who had mild COVID-19 (a few samples of this study predate the infection). Cell type and time point are not known.

There are a few counts of this clonotype. The chain links TRBV5-1 to TRBJ2-7; 7 bases match TRBD1. Unmatched junction bases numbered 3, after V lost 0 bases and J lost 3 bases. Per the germline V gene, CDR1 is SGHRS and CDR2 is YFSETQ. The CDR3 consists of 14 residues. The chain's CDR3 is CASSLVTGIYEQYF. DNA for the CDR3: TGCGCCAGCAGCTTGGTGACAGGGATCTACGAGCAGTACTTC.

The chain uses TRBV11-3 and TRBJ2-3; TRBD1 aligns across 8 bases. V lost 3 bases to trimming and J lost 4 bases; unmatched junction nucleotides: 6. The length of the CDR3 is 15 residues. CDR1 is SGHNT and CDR2 is YENEEA in the germline V gene. The CDR3 nucleotides read TGTGCCAGCAGCTTTTTTGGACAGGGATCAGATACGCAGTATTTT. Translation gives CASSFFGQGSDTQYF.

This clonotype has a count of ten or more. This chain joins TRBV29-1 and TRBJ2-7, with a possible D match to TRBD1 (5 bases). CDR3 length: 13 amino acids. V was clipped by 3 bases and J by 1 base, with 10 bases between them. Germline CDR1 reads SQVTM; CDR2 reads ANQGSEA. The CDR3 coding sequence is TGCAGCGTTGAGCGCGACAGTTCCTACGAGCAGTACTTC. Protein product: CSVERDSSYEQYF.

This clonotype was picked up many times. CDR3 amino acids: CASSLSAGVLETQYF. As DNA, the CDR3 is TGTGCCAGCAGTTTATCCGCGGGGGTTTTGGAGACCCAGTACTTC. The chain joins TRBV27 to TRBJ2-5; 7 bases map to TRBD2. The germline V gene has CDR1 MNHEY and CDR2 SMNVEV (reference sequence). V was clipped by 0 bases and J by 5 bases; unmatched bases: 6. The CDR3 has 15 residues.

The chain links TRBV4-1 to TRBJ1-1, with D perhaps matching TRBD1 (5 bases). The CDR3 sequence is 17 residues long. Germline CDR1 is MGHRA and CDR2 is YSYEKL. V was cut by 3 bases and J by 1 base, with 18 bases left in between. CDR3 sequence reads: CASSQDAPWGTNTEAFF. The CDR3 nucleotides read TGCGCCAGCAGCCAGGACGCTCCCTGGGGGACGAACACTGAAGCTTTCTTT.

The gene calls are TRBV4-1 and TRBJ1-5, with D possibly matching TRBD1 (6 bases). Looked up from germline, CDR1 is MGHRA and CDR2 is YSYEKL. V was shortened by 2 bases and J by 6 bases, with 20 bases between the two germline ends. The CDR3 is made up of 17 amino acids. The CDR3 nucleotides read TGCGCCAGCAGCCAACCTATTGGGGGGGGCGCGGGTCAGCCCCAGCATTTT. It is translated as CASSQPIGGGAGQPQHF.

The rearrangement uses TRBV7-7 and TRBJ2-5; 10 nucleotides align to TRBD2. The V segment lost 3 bases and the J segment 5 bases; nucleotides outside the gene matches: 9. The length of the CDR3 is 16 residues. Germline V gives CDR1 SSHAT, CDR2 FNYEAQ (reference sequence). The CDR3 sequence is CASSLGLAIITETQYF. For the CDR3, the DNA is TGTGCCAGCAGCTTGGGACTAGCGATTATCACGGAGACCCAGTACTTC. The whole variable domain, filled in from reference TRBV7-7 and TRBJ2-5, reads GAGVSQSPRYKVTKRGQDVTLRCDPISSHATLYWYQQALGQGPEFLTYFNYEAQPDKSGLPSDRFSAERPEGSISTLTIQRTEQRDSAMYRCASSLGLAIITETQYFGPGTRLLVL.

In this sample, this clonotype turned up a few times. The genes are TRBV9 and TRBJ2-7; D gene ambiguous. This CDR3 comprises 14 residues. Germline CDR1 is SGDLS and CDR2 is YYNGEE. V lost 0 bases, J lost 3 bases, and 10 bases lay in between. DNA of the CDR3: TGTGCCAGCAGCGTAGGGCATTCGATCTACGAGCAGTACTTC. Translating it yields CASSVGHSIYEQYF.

This clonotype was observed a few times. The J gene is TRBJ2-5, the V gene TRBV14; possibly TRBD2 for D (5 bases). Germline V lookup: CDR1 SGHDN, CDR2 FVKESK. The V gene lost 1 base and the J gene lost 2 bases, with 11 bases spanning the gap. CDR3 length: 15 residues. The chain's CDR3 is CASSQVARTQETQYF. Here the CDR3 DNA reads TGTGCCAGCAGCCAAGTAGCCCGGACTCAAGAGACCCAGTACTTC.

This clonotype has just a few counts. CDR3 amino acids: CASSVQLSSYNEQFF. DNA of the CDR3: TGTGCCAGCAGCGTCCAACTATCCTCCTACAATGAGCAGTTCTTC. The chain links TRBV7-8 to TRBJ2-1; D is unclear. Looked up from germline, CDR1 is SGHVS and CDR2 is FQNEAQ. The CDR3 sequence is 15 residues long. The germline V and J ends were trimmed by 5 bases and 0 bases, with 11 bases remaining between them.

The gene calls are TRBV12-3 or TRBV12-4 and TRBJ2-7; 7 nucleotides line up with TRBD1. The CDR3 is made up of 14 amino acids. The junction had 7 bases not matched to a gene; V was cut back by 5 bases and J by 3 bases. The CDR3, as DNA: TGTGCCAGCAGTCCAAGGGACAGATTCTACGAGCAGTACTTC. Protein sequence: CASSPRDRFYEQYF.

CDR3 amino acids: CSAGQAANTGELFF. DNA of the CDR3: TGCAGTGCCGGACAGGCAGCGAACACCGGGGAGCTGTTTTTT. The chain links TRBV29-1 to TRBJ2-2; TRBD1 agrees at 7 bases. The V gene's germline CDR1 is SQVTM and CDR2 ANQGSEA. The CDR3 is made up of 14 amino acids.

This chain uses TRBV24-1 with TRBJ1-1; D might be TRBD1 (5 bases). Germline V gene data show CDR1 as KGHDR and CDR2 as SFDVKD. The V and J ends lost 5 bases and 5 bases respectively, with 11 bases between them. The CDR3 length is 13 residues. For the CDR3, the DNA is TGTGCCACCAGTGCGCCGGGGGGGACTGAAGCTTTCTTT. It codes for CATSAPGGTEAFF.

The rearrangement uses TRBV15 and TRBJ2-7; D gene ambiguous. Trimming removed 3 bases from V and 4 bases from J, with 7 bases in between. Germline V gene lookup returns CDR1 LNHNV and CDR2 YYDKDF (reference sequence). The CDR3 extends over 12 amino acids. DNA for the CDR3: TGTGCCACCAGCAGTTTGGGTTACGAGCAGTACTTC. Translating it yields CATSSLGYEQYF.

This clonotype was detected only a few times. V gene TRBV9 combines with J gene TRBJ2-3; no clear D gene. V was trimmed by 0 bases and J by 2 bases, leaving 10 bases between them. The CDR3 length is 15 residues. Germline V CDR1 and CDR2: SGDLS, YYNGEE. This CDR3 reads CASSVAWVTTDTQYF. The CDR3 DNA reads as TGTGCCAGCAGCGTAGCTTGGGTTACCACAGATACGCAGTATTTT.

This chain joins TRBV7-2 and TRBJ2-4; D not certain. Germline V gene sequence: CDR1 SGHTA, CDR2 FQGNSA. There are 12 residues in the CDR3. V shed 5 bases and J shed 9 bases, with 11 bases lying between them. CDR3 sequence reads: CASSPLGPIQYF. CDR3 nucleotides: TGTGCCAGCAGCCCCCTCGGTCCCATTCAGTACTTC.

The V gene is TRBV18, the J gene TRBJ2-7, with D possibly matching TRBD1 (6 bases). This CDR3 comprises 15 residues. V was clipped by 2 bases and J by 4 bases, with 15 bases between them. Germline CDR1 and CDR2: KGHSH and LQKENI. CDR3 amino acids: CASSPTGNRGYEQYF. The CDR3 region has the DNA TGTGCCAGCTCACCAACAGGGAACCGGGGATACGAGCAGTACTTC.

This clonotype was picked up a small number of times. V is TRBV7-8 and J is TRBJ1-5; D unresolved. The length of the CDR3 is 16 residues. Trimming shortened V by 2 bases and J by 0 bases, and 11 bases separated the two germline ends. Germline V gene data show CDR1 as SGHVS and CDR2 as FQNEAQ. Written as DNA, the CDR3 is TGTGCCAGCAGCTTATTGCGCGGTTATAGCAATCAGCCCCAGCATTTT. Its protein product is CASSLLRGYSNQPQHF.

This clonotype was counted a few times. The chain is built from TRBV5-1 and TRBJ2-1, with TRBD1 as a possible D gene (6 bases). The germline CDR1 and CDR2 sequences are SGHRS and YFSETQ. V lost 2 bases, J lost 0 bases, and 12 bases lay in between. The CDR3 covers 16 residues. The CDR3 bases are TGCGCCAGCAGCTTTCCAGACAGGAGCTCCTACAATGAGCAGTTCTTC. Translated: CASSFPDRSSYNEQFF.

The rearrangement uses TRBV27 and TRBJ2-7; D is uncertain. Germline CDR1 reads MNHEY; CDR2 reads SMNVEV (reference sequence). V was clipped by 8 bases and J by 0 bases, with 8 bases between them. The CDR3 is 12 residues long. The DNA of the CDR3 is TGTGCCAGCCGCGAGAGCTCCTACGAGCAGTACTTC. Its translation: CASRESSYEQYF.

The rearrangement joins TRBV30 to TRBJ2-1, with 7 bases identical to TRBD1. The ends lost 5 bases at V and 4 bases at J; junction bases unmatched: 2. Germline assignment: CDR1 GTSNPN and CDR2 SVGIG (reference sequence). This CDR3 has 12 residues. CDR3 bases: TGTGCCTGGGAGGACAGGTACAATGAGCAGTTCTTC. This sequence encodes CAWEDRYNEQFF.

The rearrangement uses TRBV20-1 and TRBJ1-1, with 12 bases matching TRBD1. From germline, CDR1 is DFQATT and CDR2 SNEGSKA (reference sequence). The CDR3 covers 15 residues. V lost 6 bases to trimming and J lost 5 bases; unmatched junction nucleotides: 10. CDR3 in amino acids: CSAPGQGAPGTEAFF. CDR3 coding DNA: TGCAGTGCCCCGGGACAGGGGGCGCCGGGTACTGAAGCTTTCTTT.

This clonotype was found a few times. The chain uses TRBV29-1 and TRBJ2-1, with D hard to call. The V and J ends lost 6 bases and 4 bases respectively, with 10 bases between them. The CDR3 loop spans 12 amino acids. Germline V gives CDR1 SQVTM, CDR2 ANQGSEA. The CDR3 bases are TGCAGCGTGTATAGCCTTTACAATGAGCAGTTCTTC. This sequence encodes CSVYSLYNEQFF.

This clonotype has only one observation. It may be a read error: a sequence one base away is much more abundant. V is TRBV4-1 and J is TRBJ2-7, with D unresolved. CDR1 and CDR2 from the germline V gene are MGHRA and YSYEKL. The CDR3 is made up of 13 amino acids. V was trimmed by 0 bases and J by 3 bases, leaving 6 bases between them. In DNA, the CDR3 is TGCGCCAGCAGCCAAGATTGGAGCTACGAGCAGTACTTC. As protein: CASSQDWSYEQYF.

The genes are TRBV30 and TRBJ1-1; D call uncertain. Trimming cost V 3 bases and J 1 base, with 9 bases left between them. The CDR3 runs 13 residues. CDR1 GTSNPN and CDR2 SVGIG come from the germline V gene (reference sequence). The CDR3 here is CAWSQTENTEAFF. CDR3 DNA: TGTGCCTGGAGCCAAACAGAGAACACTGAAGCTTTCTTT.

This clonotype occurred a few times. The V and J genes are TRBV4-1 and TRBJ1-1; the D gene is possibly TRBD1 (5 bases). The length of the CDR3 is 15 residues. Germline CDR1 and CDR2: MGHRA and YSYEKL. V lost 0 bases and J 5 bases, leaving 13 bases between the germline ends. This CDR3 is CASSQDHGGTTEAFF. The CDR3 DNA is TGCGCCAGCAGCCAAGATCATGGGGGTACGACTGAAGCTTTCTTT.

This clonotype was detected a few times. The CDR3 loop is CASSHSKLRRGLVNEQYF. CDR3 DNA sequence: TGTGCCAGCAGCCACTCCAAGTTACGGAGGGGTTTGGTGAACGAGCAGTACTTC. The chain joins TRBV7-2 to TRBJ2-7; a weak D match, TRBD2 (6 bases). V lost 5 bases, J lost 5 bases, and 28 bases lay in between. CDR3 length: 18 amino acids. The germline CDR1 and CDR2 sequences are SGHTA and FQGNSA.

The sample holds a few counts of this clonotype. The V and J genes are TRBV9 and TRBJ1-2; no clear D gene. Trimming shortened V by 0 bases and J by 3 bases, and 15 bases separated the two germline ends. Germline CDR1 reads SGDLS; CDR2 reads YYNGEE. The CDR3 spans 16 residues. CDR3 sequence (DNA): TGTGCCAGCAGCGTAGTGTTCAGGAGGTTGTACTATGGCTACACCTTC. It translates to CASSVVFRRLYYGYTF.